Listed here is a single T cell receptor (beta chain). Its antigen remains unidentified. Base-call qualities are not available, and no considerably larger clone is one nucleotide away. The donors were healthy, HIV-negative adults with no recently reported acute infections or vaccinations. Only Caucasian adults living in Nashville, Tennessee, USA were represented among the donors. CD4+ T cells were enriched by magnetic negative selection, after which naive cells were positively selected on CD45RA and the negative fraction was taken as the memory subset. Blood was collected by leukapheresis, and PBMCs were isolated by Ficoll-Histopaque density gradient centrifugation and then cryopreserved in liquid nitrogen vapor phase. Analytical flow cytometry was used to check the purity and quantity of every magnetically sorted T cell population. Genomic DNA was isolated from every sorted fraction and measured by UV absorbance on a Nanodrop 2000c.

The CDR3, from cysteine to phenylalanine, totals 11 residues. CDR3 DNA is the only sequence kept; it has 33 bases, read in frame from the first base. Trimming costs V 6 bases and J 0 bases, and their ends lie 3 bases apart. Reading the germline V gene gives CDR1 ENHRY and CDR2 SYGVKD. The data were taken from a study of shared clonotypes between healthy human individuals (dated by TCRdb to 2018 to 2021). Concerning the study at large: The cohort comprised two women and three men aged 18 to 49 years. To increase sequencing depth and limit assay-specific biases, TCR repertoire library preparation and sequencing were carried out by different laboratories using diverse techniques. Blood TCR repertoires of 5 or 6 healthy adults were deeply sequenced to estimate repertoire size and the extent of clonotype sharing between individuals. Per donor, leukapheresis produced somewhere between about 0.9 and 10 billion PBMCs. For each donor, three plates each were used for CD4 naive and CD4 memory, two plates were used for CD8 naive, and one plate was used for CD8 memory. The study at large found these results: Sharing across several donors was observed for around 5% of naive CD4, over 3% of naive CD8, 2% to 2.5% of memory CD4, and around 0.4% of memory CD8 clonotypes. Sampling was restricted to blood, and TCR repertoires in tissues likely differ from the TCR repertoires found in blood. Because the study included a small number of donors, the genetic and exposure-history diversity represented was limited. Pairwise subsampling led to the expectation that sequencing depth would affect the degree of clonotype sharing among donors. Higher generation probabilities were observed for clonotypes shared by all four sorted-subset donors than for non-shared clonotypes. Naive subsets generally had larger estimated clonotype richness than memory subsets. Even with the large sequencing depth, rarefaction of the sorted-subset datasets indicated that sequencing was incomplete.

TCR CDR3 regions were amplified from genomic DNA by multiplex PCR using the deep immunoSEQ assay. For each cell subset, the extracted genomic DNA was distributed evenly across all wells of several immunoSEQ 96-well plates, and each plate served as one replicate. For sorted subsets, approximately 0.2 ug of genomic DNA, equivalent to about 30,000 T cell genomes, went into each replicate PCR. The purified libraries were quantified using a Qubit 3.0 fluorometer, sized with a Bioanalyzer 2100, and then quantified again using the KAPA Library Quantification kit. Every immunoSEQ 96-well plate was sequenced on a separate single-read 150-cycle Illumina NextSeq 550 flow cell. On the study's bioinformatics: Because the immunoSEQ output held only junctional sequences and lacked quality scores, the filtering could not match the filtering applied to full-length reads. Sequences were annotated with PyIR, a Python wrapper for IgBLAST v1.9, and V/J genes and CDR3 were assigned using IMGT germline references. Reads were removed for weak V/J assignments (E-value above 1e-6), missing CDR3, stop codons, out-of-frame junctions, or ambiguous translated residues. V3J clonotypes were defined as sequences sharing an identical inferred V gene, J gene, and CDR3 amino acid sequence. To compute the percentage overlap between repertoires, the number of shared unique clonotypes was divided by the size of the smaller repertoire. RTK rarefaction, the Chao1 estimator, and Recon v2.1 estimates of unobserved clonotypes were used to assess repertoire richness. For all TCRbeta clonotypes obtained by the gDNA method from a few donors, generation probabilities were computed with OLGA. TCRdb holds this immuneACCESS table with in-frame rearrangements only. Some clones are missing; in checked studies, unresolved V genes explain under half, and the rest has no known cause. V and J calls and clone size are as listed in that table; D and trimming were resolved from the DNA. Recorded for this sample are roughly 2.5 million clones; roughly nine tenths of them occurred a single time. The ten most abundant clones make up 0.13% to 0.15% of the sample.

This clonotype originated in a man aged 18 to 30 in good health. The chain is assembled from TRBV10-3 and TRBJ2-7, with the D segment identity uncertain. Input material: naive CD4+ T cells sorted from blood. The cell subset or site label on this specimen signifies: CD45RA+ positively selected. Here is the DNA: TGTGCCATCAGGACCTCCTACGAGCAGTACTTC. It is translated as CAIRTSYEQYF.